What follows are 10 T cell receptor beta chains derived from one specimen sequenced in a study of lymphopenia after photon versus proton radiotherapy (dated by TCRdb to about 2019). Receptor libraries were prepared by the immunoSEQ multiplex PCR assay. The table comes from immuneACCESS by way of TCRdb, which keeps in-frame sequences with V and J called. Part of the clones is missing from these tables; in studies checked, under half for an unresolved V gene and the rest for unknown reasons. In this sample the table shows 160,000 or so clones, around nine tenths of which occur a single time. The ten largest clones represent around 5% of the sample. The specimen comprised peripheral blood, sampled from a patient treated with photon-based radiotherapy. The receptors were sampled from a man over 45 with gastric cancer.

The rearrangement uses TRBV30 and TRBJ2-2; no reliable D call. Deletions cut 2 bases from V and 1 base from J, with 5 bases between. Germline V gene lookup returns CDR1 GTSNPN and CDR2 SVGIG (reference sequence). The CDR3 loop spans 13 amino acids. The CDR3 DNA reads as TGTGCCTGGAGTCGTCTGAACACCGGGGAGCTGTTTTTT. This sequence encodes CAWSRLNTGELFF. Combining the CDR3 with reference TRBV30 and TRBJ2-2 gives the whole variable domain SQTIHQWPATLVQPVGSPLSLECTVEGTSNPNLYWYRQAAGRGLQLLFYSVGIGQISSEVPQNLSASRPQDRQFILSSKKLLLSDSGFYLCAWSRLNTGELFFGEGSRLTVL.

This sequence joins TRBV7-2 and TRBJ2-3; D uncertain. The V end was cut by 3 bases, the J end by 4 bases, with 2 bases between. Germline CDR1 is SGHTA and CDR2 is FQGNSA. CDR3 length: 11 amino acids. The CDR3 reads CASSFSDTQYF. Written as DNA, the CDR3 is TGTGCCAGCAGCTTCTCAGATACGCAGTATTTT.

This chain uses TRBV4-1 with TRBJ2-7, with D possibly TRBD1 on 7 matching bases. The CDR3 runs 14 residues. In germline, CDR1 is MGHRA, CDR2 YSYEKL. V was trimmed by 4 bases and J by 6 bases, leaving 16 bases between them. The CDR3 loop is CASSLRGVKAEQYF. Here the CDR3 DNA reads TGCGCCAGCAGCCTCAGGGGGGTTAAAGCCGAGCAGTACTTC.

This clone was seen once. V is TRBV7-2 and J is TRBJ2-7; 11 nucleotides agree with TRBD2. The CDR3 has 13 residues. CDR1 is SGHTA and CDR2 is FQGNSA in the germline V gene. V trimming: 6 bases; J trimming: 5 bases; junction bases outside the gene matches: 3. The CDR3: CASRLAGVHEQYF. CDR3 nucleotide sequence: TGTGCCAGCAGACTAGCGGGAGTGCACGAGCAGTACTTC. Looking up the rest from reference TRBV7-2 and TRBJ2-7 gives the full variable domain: GAGVSQSPSNKVTEKGKDVELRCDPISGHTALYWYRQSLGQGLEFLIYFQGNSAPDKSGLPSDRFSAERTGGSVSTLTIQRTQQEDSAVYLCASRLAGVHEQYFGPGTRLTVT.

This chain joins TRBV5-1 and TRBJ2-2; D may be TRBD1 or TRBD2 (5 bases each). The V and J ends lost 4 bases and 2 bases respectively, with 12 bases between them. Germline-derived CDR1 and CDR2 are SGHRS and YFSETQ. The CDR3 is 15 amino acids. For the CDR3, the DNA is TGCGCCAGCAGCCTCAGGGACCAAAACACCGGGGAGCTGTTTTTT. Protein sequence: CASSLRDQNTGELFF.

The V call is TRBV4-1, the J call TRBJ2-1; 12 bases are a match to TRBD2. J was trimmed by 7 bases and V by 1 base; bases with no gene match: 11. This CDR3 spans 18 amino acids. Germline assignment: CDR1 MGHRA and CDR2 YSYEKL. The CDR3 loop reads CASSQVLTSGSAQNEQFF. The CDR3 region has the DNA TGCGCCAGCAGCCAAGTCCTGACTAGCGGGAGTGCCCAAAATGAGCAGTTCTTC.

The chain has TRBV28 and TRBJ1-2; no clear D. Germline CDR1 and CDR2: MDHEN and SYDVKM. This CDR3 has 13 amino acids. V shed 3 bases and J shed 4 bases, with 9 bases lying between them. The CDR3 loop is CASSFGRSYGYTF. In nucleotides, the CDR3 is TGTGCCAGCAGTTTCGGCAGAAGCTATGGCTACACCTTC.

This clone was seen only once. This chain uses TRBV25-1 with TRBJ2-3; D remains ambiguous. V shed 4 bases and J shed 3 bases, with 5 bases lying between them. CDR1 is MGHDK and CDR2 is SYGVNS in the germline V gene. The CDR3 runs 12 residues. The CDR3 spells CASSVKTDTQYF. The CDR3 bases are TGTGCCAGCAGTGTAAAAACAGATACGCAGTATTTT.

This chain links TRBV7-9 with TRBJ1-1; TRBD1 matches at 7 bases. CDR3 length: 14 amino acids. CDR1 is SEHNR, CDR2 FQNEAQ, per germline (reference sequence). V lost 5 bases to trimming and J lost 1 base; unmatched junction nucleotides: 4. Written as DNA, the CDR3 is TGTGCCAGCAGCAAGGACAGGCGGAACACTGAAGCTTTCTTT. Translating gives CASSKDRRNTEAFF. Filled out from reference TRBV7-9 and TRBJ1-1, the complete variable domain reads DTGVSQNPRHKITKRGQNVTFRCDPISEHNRLYWYRQTLGQGPEFLTYFQNEAQLEKSRLLSDRFSAERPKGSFSTLEIQRTEQGDSAMYLCASSKDRRNTEAFFGQGTRLTVV.

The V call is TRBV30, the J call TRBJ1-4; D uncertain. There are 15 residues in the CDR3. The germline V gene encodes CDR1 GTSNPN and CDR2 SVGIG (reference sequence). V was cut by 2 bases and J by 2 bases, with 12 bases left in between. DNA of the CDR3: TGTGCCTGGAGTCCAGCTGGACCGACTAATGAAAAACTGTTTTTT. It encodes CAWSPAGPTNEKLFF.